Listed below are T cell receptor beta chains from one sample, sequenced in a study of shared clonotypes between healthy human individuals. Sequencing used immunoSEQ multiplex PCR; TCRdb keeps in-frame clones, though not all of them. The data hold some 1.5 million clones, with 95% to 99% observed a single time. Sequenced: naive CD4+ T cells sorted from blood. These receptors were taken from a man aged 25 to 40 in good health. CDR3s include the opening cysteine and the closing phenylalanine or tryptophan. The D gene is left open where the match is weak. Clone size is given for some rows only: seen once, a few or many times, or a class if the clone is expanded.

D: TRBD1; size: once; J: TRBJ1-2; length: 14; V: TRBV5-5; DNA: TGTGCCAGCAGCAGGACAGGGGTTGACTATGGCTACACCTTC; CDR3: CASSRTGVDYGYTF
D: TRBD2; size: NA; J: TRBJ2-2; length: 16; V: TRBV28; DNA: TGTGCCAGCAGTCGATCCGGGACTAGCGGGGCCGGGGAGCTGTTTTTT; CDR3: CASSRSGTSGAGELFF
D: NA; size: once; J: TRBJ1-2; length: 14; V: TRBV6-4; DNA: TGTGCCAGCATTTCTGGACGGAGCTCATATGGCTACACCTTC; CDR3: CASISGRSSYGYTF
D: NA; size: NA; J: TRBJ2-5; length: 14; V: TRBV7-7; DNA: TGTGCTAGCAGCCTCGGGACGGTCCAAGAGACCCAGTACTTC; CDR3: CASSLGTVQETQYF
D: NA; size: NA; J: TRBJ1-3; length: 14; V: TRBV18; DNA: TGTGCCAGCTCACCATCTACTGACGGAAACACCATATATTTT; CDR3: CASSPSTDGNTIYF
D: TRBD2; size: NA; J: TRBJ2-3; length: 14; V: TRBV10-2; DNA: TGCGCCAGCAGCCGCCGGACTAGCGCAGATACGCAGTATTTT; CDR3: CASSRRTSADTQYF
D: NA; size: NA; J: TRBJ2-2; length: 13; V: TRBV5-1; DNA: TGCGCCAGCAGCGAAGGGGTCACCGGGGAGCTGTTTTTT; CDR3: CASSEGVTGELFF
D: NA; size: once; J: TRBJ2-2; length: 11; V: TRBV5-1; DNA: TGCGCCAGCAGCTCGTCCGGGGAGCTGTTTTTT; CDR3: CASSSSGELFF
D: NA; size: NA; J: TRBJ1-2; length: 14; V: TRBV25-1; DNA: TGTGCCAGCAGTGAACTGGCGGAGATCTATGGCTACACCTTC; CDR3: CASSELAEIYGYTF
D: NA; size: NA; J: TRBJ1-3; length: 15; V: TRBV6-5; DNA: TGTGCCAGCAGTTACAAGGACGGCTCTGGAAACACCATATATTTT; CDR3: CASSYKDGSGNTIYF
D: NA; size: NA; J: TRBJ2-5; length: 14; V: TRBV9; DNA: TGTGCCAGCAGTGCCCGGTCCTCTCAAGAGACCCAGTACTTC; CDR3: CASSARSSQETQYF
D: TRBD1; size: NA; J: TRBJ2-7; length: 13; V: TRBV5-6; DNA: TGTGCCAGCAGCCGCCTGACAGGGAATGAGCAGTACTTC; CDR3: CASSRLTGNEQYF
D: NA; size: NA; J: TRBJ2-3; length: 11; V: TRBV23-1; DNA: TGCGCCACCCACCCCTTGGATACGCAGTATTTT; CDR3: CATHPLDTQYF
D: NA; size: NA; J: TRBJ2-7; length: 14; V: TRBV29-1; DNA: TGCAGCGTTACCGGGAGCGTCGAGTCCTACGAGCAGTACTTC; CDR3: CSVTGSVESYEQYF
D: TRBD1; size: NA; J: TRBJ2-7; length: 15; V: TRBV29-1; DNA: TGCAGCGTTGCATACAGGGGGAGGAACTCCTACGAGCAGTACTTC; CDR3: CSVAYRGRNSYEQYF
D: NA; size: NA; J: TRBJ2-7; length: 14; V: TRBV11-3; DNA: TGTGCCAGCAGCTTAAGACACGACAACTACGAGCAGTACTTC; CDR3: CASSLRHDNYEQYF
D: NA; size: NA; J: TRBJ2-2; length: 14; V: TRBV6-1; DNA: TGTGCCAGCAGTGAAAAGTCCCCGGCCGGGGAGCTGTTTTTT; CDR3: CASSEKSPAGELFF
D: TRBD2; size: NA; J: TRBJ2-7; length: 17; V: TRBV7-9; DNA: TGTGCCAGCAGCTTAGGGGGACTAGCGGGACTAACCTACGAGCAGTACTTC; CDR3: CASSLGGLAGLTYEQYF
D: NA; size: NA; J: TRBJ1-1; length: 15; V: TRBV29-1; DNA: TGCAGCGCCCATCCCCCGACAGCCCCCAACACTGAAGCTTTCTTT; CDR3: CSAHPPTAPNTEAFF
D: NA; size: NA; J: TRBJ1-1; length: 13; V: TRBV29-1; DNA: TGCAGCGTTGTAACAGGCCAGGAGACTGAAGCTTTCTTT; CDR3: CSVVTGQETEAFF
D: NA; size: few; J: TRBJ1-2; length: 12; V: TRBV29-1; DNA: TGCAGCGTTGAAAGCGGGCCTGCTGGCTACACCTTC; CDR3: CSVESGPAGYTF
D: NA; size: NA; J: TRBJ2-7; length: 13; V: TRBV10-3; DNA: TGTGCCATCAGGGACGGGCGCTCCTACGAGCAGTACTTC; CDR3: CAIRDGRSYEQYF
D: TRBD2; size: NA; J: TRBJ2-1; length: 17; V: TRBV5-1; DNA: TGCGCCAGCAGCCCGGGGACTAGCGGGATCTCCTACAATGAGCAGTTCTTC; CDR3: CASSPGTSGISYNEQFF
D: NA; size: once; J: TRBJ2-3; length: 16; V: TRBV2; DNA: TGTGCCAGCAATGTAATAGGGGGACCTAGCACAGATACGCAGTATTTT; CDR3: CASNVIGGPSTDTQYF
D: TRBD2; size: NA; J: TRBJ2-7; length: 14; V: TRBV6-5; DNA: TGTGCCAGCACCTCATTGGGGGGGATCGACGAGCAGTACTTC; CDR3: CASTSLGGIDEQYF
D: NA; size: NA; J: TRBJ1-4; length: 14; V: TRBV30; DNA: TGTGCCTGGAGTCTTTTGACAACTAATGAAAAACTGTTTTTT; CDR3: CAWSLLTTNEKLFF
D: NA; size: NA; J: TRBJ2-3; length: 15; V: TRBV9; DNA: TGTGCCAGCAGCGCAGGCGACGTGAGCACAGATACGCAGTATTTT; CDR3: CASSAGDVSTDTQYF
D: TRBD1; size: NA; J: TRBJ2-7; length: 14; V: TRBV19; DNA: TGTGCCAGTAGCCGGACAGGGGGTGCGTCCGAGCAGTACTTC; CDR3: CASSRTGGASEQYF
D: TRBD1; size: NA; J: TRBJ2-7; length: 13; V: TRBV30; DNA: TGTGCCTGGAGTGTGGGACAGGGGTACGAGCAGTACTTC; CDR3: CAWSVGQGYEQYF
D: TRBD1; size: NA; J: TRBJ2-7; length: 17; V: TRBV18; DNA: TGTGCCAGCTCTTCCGGGACAGGGGTTGTGACTTTCTTCGAGCAGTACTTC; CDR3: CASSSGTGVVTFFEQYF
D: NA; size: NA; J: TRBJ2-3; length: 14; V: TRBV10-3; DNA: TGTGCCATCAGTGATCCAGATAGGGGGTATACGCAGTATTTT; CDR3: CAISDPDRGYTQYF
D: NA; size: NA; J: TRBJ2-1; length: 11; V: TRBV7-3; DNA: TGTGCCAGCAGCTTAGGAGATGAGCAGTTCTTC; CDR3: CASSLGDEQFF
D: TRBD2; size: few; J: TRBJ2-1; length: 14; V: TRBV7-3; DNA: TGTGCCAGCAGCCAAGCGGGAGGGTACAATGAGCAGTTCTTC; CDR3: CASSQAGGYNEQFF
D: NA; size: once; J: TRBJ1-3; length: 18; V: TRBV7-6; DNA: TGTGCCAGCAGCTACGAGCACGGACTCCAGAGCTCTGGAAACACCATATATTTT; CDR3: CASSYEHGLQSSGNTIYF
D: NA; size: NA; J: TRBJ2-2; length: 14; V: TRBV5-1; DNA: TGCGCCAGCAGCTTGGGATTGCACACCGGGGAGCTGTTTTTT; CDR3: CASSLGLHTGELFF
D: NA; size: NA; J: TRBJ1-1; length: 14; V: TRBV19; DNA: TGTGCCAGTAGTATTGGACAGCCGAACACTGAAGCTTTCTTT; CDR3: CASSIGQPNTEAFF